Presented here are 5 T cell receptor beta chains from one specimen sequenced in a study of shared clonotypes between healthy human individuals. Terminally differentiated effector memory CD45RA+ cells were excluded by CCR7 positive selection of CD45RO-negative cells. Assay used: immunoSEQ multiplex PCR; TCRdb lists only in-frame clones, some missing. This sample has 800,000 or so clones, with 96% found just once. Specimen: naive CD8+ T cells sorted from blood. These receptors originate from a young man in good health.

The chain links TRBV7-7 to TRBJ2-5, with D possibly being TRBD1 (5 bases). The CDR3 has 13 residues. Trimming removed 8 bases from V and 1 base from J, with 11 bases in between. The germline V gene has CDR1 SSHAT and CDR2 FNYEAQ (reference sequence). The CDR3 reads CASGQGLQETQYF. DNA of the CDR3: TGTGCCAGCGGTCAGGGCCTCCAAGAGACCCAGTACTTC.

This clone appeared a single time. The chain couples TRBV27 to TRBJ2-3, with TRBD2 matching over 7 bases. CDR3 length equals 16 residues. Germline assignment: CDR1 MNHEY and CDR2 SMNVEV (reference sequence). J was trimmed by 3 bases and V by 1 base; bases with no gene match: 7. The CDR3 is CASSLWRERGTDTQYF. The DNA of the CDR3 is TGTGCCAGCAGTTTATGGCGGGAGAGGGGTACAGATACGCAGTATTTT.

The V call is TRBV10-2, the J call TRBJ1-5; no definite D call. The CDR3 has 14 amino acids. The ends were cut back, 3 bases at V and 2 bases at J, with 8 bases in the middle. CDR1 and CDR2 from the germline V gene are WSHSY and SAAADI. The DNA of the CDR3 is TGCGCCAGCAGTGAAAGAAGGGGCAATCAGCCCCAGCATTTT. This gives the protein CASSERRGNQPQHF.

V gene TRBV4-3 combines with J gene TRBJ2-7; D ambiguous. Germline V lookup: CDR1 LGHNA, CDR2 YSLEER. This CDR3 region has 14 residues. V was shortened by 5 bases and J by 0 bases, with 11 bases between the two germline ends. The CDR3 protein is CASSAAYGSYEQYF. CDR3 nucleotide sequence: TGCGCCAGCAGCGCTGCCTACGGCTCCTACGAGCAGTACTTC.

The CDR3 DNA reads as TGTGCCAGCAAGCCGGAAGTTTCTAGCACAGATACGCAGTATTTT. Its translation is CASKPEVSSTDTQYF. This sequence joins TRBV9 and TRBJ2-3; no clear D gene. Germline CDR1 reads SGDLS; CDR2 reads YYNGEE. CDR3 size: 15 residues. V lost 6 bases to trimming and J lost 0 bases, with 14 bases between them.